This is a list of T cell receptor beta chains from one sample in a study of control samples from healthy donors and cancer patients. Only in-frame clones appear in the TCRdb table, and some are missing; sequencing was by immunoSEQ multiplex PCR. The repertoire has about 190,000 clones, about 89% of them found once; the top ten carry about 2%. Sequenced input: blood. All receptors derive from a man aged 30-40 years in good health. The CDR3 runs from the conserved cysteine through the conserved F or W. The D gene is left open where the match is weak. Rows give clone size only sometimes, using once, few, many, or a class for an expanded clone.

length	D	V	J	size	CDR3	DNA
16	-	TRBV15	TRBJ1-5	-	CATSRRTVVRNQPQHF	TGTGCCACCAGCAGGAGGACAGTCGTTCGCAATCAGCCCCAGCATTTT
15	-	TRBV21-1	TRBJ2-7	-	CASRSSRQGAYEQYF	TGTGCCAGCAGATCCTCAAGACAGGGAGCCTACGAGCAGTACTTC
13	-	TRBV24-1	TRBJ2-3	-	CATGSVDTDTQYF	TGTGCCACCGGGAGTGTCGACACAGATACGCAGTATTTT
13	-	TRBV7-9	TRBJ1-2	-	CASSLYRPYGYTF	TGTGCCAGCAGCTTATACAGGCCCTATGGCTACACCTTC
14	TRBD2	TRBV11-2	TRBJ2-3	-	CASSRQRGGNTQYF	TGTGCCAGCAGCCGACAGCGGGGCGGAAATACGCAGTATTTT
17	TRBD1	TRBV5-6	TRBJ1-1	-	CASSQTGDRAVNTEAFF	TGTGCCAGCAGCCAAACGGGGGACAGGGCGGTTAACACTGAAGCTTTCTTT
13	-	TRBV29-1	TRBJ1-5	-	CSVSGGGNQPQHF	TGCAGCGTATCCGGGGGCGGGAATCAGCCCCAGCATTTT
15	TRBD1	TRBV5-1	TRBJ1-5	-	CASSQAGTGDQPQHF	TGCGCCAGCAGCCAGGCCGGGACAGGGGATCAGCCCCAGCATTTT
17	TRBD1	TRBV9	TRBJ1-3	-	CASSVVPGQGSGNTIYF	TGTGCCAGCAGCGTAGTACCAGGACAGGGCTCTGGAAACACCATATATTTT
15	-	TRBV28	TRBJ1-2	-	CASSLRPPTNYGYTF	TGTGCCAGCAGTTTACGGCCCCCGACTAACTATGGCTACACCTTC
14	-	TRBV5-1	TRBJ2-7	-	CASSLIGRSYEQYF	TGCGCCAGCAGCTTGATAGGCAGGTCCTACGAGCAGTACTTC
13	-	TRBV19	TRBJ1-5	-	CASSIAGNQPQHF	TGTGCCAGTAGTATCGCGGGGAATCAGCCCCAGCATTTT
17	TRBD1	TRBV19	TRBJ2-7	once	CASSIGSGTAKTYEQYF	TGTGCCAGTAGTATAGGTTCGGGGACAGCGAAAACCTACGAGCAGTACTTC